This T cell receptor (beta chain) was recovered during a study of cytomegalovirus exposure and HLA in healthy donors (dated by TCRdb to between 2016 and 2019). At the level of the whole study: According to a later analysis, the 120 validation repertoires were produced on the same platform as the 700 or so repertoires of the first cohort. The study aimed to test whether cataloging public T cell receptors could reveal signatures of past pathogen exposure. To predict cytomegalovirus infection status, the study brought together high-throughput TCR immunosequencing, statistical association of individual TCRs with disease status, and machine learning. A separate validation cohort of approximately 130 different subjects was used in addition to the approximately 610-subject first cohort. The full study reports these points: Most TCR sequences were seen in very few donors, while some public TCRs were found in many individuals. A total of 150 to 200 TCR beta chains were listed by the study as associated with cytomegalovirus. The classifier was reported to diagnose cytomegalovirus status with high specificity and sensitivity in both the original and validation cohorts. According to the authors, the approach could potentially be generalized to other disease states and immunological phenotypes. Subsequent analysis determined that TCRs grouped into clusters in the first cohort also showed a tendency toward co-occurrence across the 120 or so validation repertoires, and 94% of cluster scores exceeded 0. The validation cohort had no HLA typing available for a later analysis, so co-occurrence within that cohort was assessed over all 120 repertoires. In vitro tests confirmed that a few of the cytomegalovirus-associated TCR beta chains recognize cytomegalovirus antigens.

With respect to this clone: It has no known antigen specificity. No qualities accompany the bases; no much larger clone lies one base away.

Compared with germline, V lacks 4 bases and J lacks 3 bases; bases without a gene match: 5. The germline V gene encodes CDR1 MDHEN and CDR2 SYDVKM. Reading from cysteine to phenylalanine, the CDR3 counts 15 amino acids. CDR3 DNA only is kept here, 45 bases in frame from base 1. The protocol used for the library was the immunoSEQ multiplex PCR assay. Processing in the source paper ran as follows. A statistical classification framework was developed to diagnose cytomegalovirus status using the catalog of TCR beta chain sequences. Sourced from immuneACCESS, this table was stored by TCRdb with only in-frame sequences that have V and J called. A share of the clones is absent; for the studies checked, an unresolved V gene accounts for under half, and the remainder has no known explanation. The V and J calls and clone size come from that table; D and trimming were worked out from the DNA. Counted in this sample were some 100,000 clones; 88% of them appeared once. Less than 2% of the sample belongs to the ten largest clones.

The donors were included in the validation cohort of 120 subjects, a group kept apart from the roughly 700-subject first cohort. This sequence was found in a man aged 18 to 29 in good health and CMV-seronegative. Here the chain combines TRBV28 and TRBJ2-7; 11 bases in the junction line up with TRBD1. The sequencing sample was made of PBMCs. Here is the DNA: TGTGCCAGCAGTTCTCCGGGACAGGGGGACTACGAGCAGTACTTC. This is translated as CASSSPGQGDYEQYF.